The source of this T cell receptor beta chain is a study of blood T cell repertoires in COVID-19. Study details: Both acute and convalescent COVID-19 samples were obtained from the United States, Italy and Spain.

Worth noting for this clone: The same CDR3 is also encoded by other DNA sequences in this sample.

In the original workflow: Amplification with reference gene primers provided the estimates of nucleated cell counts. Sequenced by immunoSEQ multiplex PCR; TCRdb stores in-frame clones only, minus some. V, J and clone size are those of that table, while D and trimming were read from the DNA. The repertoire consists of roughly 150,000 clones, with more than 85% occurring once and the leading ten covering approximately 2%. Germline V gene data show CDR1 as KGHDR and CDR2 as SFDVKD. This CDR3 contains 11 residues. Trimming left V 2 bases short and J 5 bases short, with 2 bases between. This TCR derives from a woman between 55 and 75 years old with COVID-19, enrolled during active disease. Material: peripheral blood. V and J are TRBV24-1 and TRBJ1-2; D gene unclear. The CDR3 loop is CATSDSYGYTF. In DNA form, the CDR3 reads TGTGCCACCAGTGATTCATATGGCTACACCTTC.